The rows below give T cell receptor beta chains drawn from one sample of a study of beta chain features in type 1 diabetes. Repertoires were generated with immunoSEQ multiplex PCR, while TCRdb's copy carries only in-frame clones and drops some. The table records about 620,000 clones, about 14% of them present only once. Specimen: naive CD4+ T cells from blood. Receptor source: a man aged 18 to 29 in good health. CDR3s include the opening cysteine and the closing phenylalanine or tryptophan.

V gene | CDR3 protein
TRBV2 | CASRDQTGALSAQHF
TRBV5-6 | CASSFGLGRETQYF
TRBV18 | CASSPSGTGEYGYTF
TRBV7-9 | CASSKYTGVPNYGYTF
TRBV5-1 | CASSFDQGKQYF
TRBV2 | CASSDRSLITLHF
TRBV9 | CASSVIVGRGANEKLFF
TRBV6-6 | CASRRLAGAYEQYF
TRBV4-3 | CASSHQSLALYGYTF
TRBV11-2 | CASSSIKGYRPSPLHF
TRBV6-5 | CASSATPNYGYTF
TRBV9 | CASSPPAGTSNTEAFF
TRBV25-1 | CASRPPTRNTEAFF
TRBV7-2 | CASSLGDPNEKLFF
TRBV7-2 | CASTPGVADTDTQYF
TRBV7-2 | CASSLGFRPEYSNQPQHF
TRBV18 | CASSLQGYEQYF
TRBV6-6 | CASRFGRETQYF
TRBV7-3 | CASSLNAAGAGDTQYF
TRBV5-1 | CASSLKRGMSNYGYTF
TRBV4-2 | CASSQVSSGQYYNEQFF
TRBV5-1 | CASSLLGQETQYF
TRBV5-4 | CASRDRGRNEQFF
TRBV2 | CASVRTFMNTEAFF
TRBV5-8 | CASSLAGARETQYF
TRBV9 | CASSVDGTGSTEAFF
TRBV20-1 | CSARRQYGYTF
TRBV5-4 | CASSWGGPGELFF
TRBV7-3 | CASSPVAQETQYF
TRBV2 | CAIRPEGRIETQYF
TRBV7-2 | CASSLQGDPSYNEQFF
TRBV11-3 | CASSFRGETQYF
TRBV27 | CASRTNTEAFF
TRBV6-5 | CASSRGPGRSEKLFF
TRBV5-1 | CASSKLLGDTQYF
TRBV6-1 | CASQVTGNQPQHF
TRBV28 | CASSSQRTYGYTF
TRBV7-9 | CASSLVAGYGYTF
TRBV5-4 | CASSLDGGGTDTQYF
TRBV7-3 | CASSLGLAGSQETQYF
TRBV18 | CASSPDQTGGRRGYTF
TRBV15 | CATSREAFRIVEQYF
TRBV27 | CASSLWATGRGYEQYF
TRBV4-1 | CASSVGGGRETQYF
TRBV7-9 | CASSLFAFAYNEQFF
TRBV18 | CASGRGPAKNIQYF
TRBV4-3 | CASSQEVGSVEQYF
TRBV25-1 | CASSLGTGGYTF
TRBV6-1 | CASSETSPTKNIQYF
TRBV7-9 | CASSRRGEETQYF
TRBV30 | CAFMLGTGGGYTF
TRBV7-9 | CASSLGQGHSPLHF
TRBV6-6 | CASSAITTGLPQHF
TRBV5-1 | CASSLDRATYGYTF
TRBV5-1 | CASSLGAGVFYEQYF